These 4 T cell receptor beta chains share one sample of origin, sequenced in a study of shared clonotypes between healthy human individuals. Sequenced by immunoSEQ multiplex PCR; TCRdb stores in-frame clones only, minus some. The data show 2 million to 2.5 million clones, roughly 93% seen once. Input material: naive CD4+ T cells from PBMCs. Subset defined: CD45RA+ positively selected. Source of these receptors: a man between 18 and 29 years old in good health. Some clones in this sample may be carry-over from other donors' samples.

This rearrangement joins TRBV5-1 to TRBJ2-1; 7 bases line up with TRBD1. Losses at the gene ends were 1 base for V and 3 bases for J; bases not matched to a gene: 4. CDR1 is SGHRS and CDR2 is YFSETQ in the germline V gene. The CDR3 spans 15 residues. The CDR3 nucleotides read TGCGCCAGCAGCTTGATTGGACAGGACTACAATGAGCAGTTCTTC. This encodes CASSLIGQDYNEQFF.

V usage is TRBV4-1 and J usage is TRBJ2-5; the D gene could be TRBD1 or TRBD2 (5 bases each). Germline values: CDR1 MGHRA, CDR2 YSYEKL. The CDR3 has 15 residues. The V end lost 0 bases, the J end lost 4 bases, and 12 bases lay between the germline ends. The CDR3 protein is CASSQDRDARETQYF. The CDR3 DNA reads TGCGCCAGCAGCCAAGATCGGGACGCTAGAGAGACCCAGTACTTC.

The chain employs TRBV5-4 and TRBJ1-2; 7 nucleotides agree with TRBD1. The CDR3 length is 15 residues. Germline V gives CDR1 SGHNT, CDR2 YYREEE (reference sequence). The junction had 10 bases not matched to a gene; V was cut back by 2 bases and J by 6 bases. The CDR3 DNA follows: TGTGCCAGCAGCTTCCTAGCCGGGACAGAAAATGGCTACACCTTC. This gives the protein CASSFLAGTENGYTF.

About this clone: An end of the junction does not agree with germline; a read error may underlie this. The V call is TRBV7-2, the J call TRBJ1-1, with 11 bases that match TRBD1. CDR1 is SGHTA, CDR2 FQGNSA, per germline. The CDR3 extends over 16 amino acids. The DNA for the CDR3 is TGTGCCAACAGCTGGAGGACAGGGGGCGCGGACACTGAAGCTTTCTTT. Protein sequence: CANSWRTGGADTEAFF.